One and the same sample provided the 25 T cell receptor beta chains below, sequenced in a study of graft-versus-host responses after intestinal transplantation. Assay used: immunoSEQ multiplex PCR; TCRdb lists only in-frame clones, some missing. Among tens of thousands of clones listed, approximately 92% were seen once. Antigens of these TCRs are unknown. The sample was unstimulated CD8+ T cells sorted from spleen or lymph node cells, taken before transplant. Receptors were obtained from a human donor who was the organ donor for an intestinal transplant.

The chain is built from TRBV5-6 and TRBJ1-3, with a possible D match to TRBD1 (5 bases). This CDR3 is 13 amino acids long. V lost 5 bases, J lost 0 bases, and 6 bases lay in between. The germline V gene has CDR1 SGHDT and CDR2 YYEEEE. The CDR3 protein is CASSDSSGNTIYF. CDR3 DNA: TGTGCCAGCAGTGACAGCTCTGGAAACACCATATATTTT. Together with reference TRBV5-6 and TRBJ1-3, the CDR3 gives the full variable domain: DAGVTQSPTHLIKTRGQQVTLRCSPKSGHDTVSWYQQALGQGPQFIFQYYEEEERQRGNFPDRFSGHQFPNYSSELNVNALLLGDSALYLCASSDSSGNTIYFGEGSWLTVV.

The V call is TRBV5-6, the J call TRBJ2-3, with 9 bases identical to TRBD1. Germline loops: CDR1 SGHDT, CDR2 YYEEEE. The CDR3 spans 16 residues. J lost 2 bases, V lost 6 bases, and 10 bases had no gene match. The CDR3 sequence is CASTATTGGFTDTQYF. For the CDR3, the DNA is TGTGCCAGCACCGCAACCACAGGGGGCTTCACAGATACGCAGTATTTT.

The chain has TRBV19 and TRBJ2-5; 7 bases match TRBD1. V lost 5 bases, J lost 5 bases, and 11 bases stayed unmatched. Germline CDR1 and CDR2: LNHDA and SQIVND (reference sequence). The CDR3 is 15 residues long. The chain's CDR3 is CASSGPRGGGETQYF. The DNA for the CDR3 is TGTGCCAGTAGTGGGCCTCGAGGGGGCGGGGAGACCCAGTACTTC.

Here the CDR3 reads CASSTHLRGAHGYTF. CDR3 bases: TGTGCCAGTAGTACTCATCTCAGGGGGGCTCATGGCTACACCTTC. The rearrangement links TRBV19 to TRBJ1-2, with TRBD1 matching 7 bases. The CDR3 sequence is 15 residues long. V trimming: 4 bases; J trimming: 6 bases; junction bases outside the gene matches: 11. Germline CDR1 LNHDA, CDR2 SQIVND (reference sequence). Full variable domain (remainder filled in from reference TRBV19 and TRBJ1-2): DGGITQSPKYLFRKEGQNVTLSCEQNLNHDAMYWYRQDPGQGLRLIYYSQIVNDFQKGDIAEGYSVSREKKESFPLTVTSAQKNPTAFYLCASSTHLRGAHGYTFGSGTRLTVV.

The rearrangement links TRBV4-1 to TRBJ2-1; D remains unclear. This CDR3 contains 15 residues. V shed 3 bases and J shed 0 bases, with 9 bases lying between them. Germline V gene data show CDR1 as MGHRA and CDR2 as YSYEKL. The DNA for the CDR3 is TGCGCCAGCAGCCATTCTCAGCGCTCCTACAATGAGCAGTTCTTC. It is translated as CASSHSQRSYNEQFF.

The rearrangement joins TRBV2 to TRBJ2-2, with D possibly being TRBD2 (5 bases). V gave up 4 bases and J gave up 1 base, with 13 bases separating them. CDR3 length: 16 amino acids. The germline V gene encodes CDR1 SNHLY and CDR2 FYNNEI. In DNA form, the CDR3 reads TGTGCCAGCAGTGTACCGAGGGCCTGGAACACCGGGGAGCTGTTTTTT. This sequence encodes CASSVPRAWNTGELFF.

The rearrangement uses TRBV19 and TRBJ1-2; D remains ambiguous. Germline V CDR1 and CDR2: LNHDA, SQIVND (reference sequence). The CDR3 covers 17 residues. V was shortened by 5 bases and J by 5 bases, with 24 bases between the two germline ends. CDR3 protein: CASSVVFDGPVSYGYTF. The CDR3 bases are TGTGCCAGTAGTGTTGTGTTCGATGGGCCCGTATCGTATGGCTACACCTTC.

The CDR3 DNA follows: TGTGCCAGCCTAGCGGACAACTACGAGCAGTACTTC. This encodes CASLADNYEQYF. The rearrangement joins TRBV2 to TRBJ2-7; 7 bases line up with TRBD2. The J segment lost 3 bases and the V segment lost 8 bases, leaving 4 bases of the junction unmatched. Germline V gene lookup returns CDR1 SNHLY and CDR2 FYNNEI. The CDR3 totals 12 residues.

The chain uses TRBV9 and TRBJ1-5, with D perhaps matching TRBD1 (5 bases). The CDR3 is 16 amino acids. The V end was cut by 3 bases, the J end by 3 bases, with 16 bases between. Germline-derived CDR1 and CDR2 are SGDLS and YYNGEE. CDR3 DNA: TGTGCCAGCAGCGCCTACTTTCGGGGGTTCAATCAGCCCCAGCATTTT. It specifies CASSAYFRGFNQPQHF.

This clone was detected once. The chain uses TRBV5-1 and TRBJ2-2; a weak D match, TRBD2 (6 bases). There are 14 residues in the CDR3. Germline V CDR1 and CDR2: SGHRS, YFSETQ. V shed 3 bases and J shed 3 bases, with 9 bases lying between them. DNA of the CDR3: TGCGCCAGCAGCTGGGACTCCTACACCGGGGAGCTGTTTTTT. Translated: CASSWDSYTGELFF.

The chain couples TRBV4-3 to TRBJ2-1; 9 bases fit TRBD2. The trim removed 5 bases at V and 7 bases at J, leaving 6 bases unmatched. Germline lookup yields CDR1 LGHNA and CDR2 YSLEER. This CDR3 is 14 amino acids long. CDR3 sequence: CASSFGLAGNEQFF. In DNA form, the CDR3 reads TGCGCCAGCAGCTTCGGGCTAGCGGGAAATGAGCAGTTCTTC.

CDR3 bases: TGTGCCGTGTGGCTAGCGGGATCCTACGAGCAGTACTTC. This translates into CAVWLAGSYEQYF. This chain connects TRBV6-1 to TRBJ2-7; 9 nucleotides agree with TRBD2. V was pared by 11 bases and J by 1 base, with 6 bases of the junction left unmatched. There are 13 residues in the CDR3. CDR1 MNHNS and CDR2 SASEGT come from the germline V gene.

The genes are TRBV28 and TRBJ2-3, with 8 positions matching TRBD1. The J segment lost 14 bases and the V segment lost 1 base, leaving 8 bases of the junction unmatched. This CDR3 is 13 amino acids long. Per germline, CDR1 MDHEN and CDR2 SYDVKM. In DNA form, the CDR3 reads TGTGCCAGCAGTTTATATGGGACAGGAACATGGTATTTT. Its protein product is CASSLYGTGTWYF.

The CDR3 sequence is CASSFGTEAFF. Here the CDR3 DNA reads TGTGCCAGCAGCTTCGGTACTGAAGCTTTCTTT. V usage is TRBV7-9 and J usage is TRBJ1-1; no firm D call. The V gene lost 3 bases and the J gene lost 5 bases, with 4 bases spanning the gap. This CDR3 is built from 11 residues. The germline V gene encodes CDR1 SEHNR and CDR2 FQNEAQ (reference sequence).

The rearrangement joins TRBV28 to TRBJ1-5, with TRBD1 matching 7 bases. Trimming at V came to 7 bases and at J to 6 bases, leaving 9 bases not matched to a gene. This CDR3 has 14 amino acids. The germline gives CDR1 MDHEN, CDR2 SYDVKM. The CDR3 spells CASTTQGIGQPQHF. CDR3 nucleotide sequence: TGTGCCAGCACCACACAGGGGATCGGTCAGCCCCAGCATTTT.

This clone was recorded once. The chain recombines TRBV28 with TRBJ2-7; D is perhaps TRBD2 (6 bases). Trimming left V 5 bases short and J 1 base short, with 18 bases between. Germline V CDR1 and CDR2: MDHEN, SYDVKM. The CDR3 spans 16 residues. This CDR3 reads CASSRHWAGYSYEQYF. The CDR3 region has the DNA TGTGCCAGCAGTCGCCACTGGGCGGGATATTCCTACGAGCAGTACTTC.

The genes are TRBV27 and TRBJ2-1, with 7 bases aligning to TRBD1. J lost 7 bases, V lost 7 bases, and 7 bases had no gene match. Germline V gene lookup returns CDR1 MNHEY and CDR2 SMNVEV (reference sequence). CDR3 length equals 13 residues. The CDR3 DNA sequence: TGTGCCAGCAAAAGGCAGGGGGTGAATGAGCAGTTCTTC. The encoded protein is CASKRQGVNEQFF.

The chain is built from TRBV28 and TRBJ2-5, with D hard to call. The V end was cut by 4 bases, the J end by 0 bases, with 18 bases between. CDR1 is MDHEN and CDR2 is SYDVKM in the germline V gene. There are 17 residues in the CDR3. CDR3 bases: TGTGCCAGCAGTTCGAATCTACAACCCGGGTACCAAGAGACCCAGTACTTC. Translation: CASSSNLQPGYQETQYF.

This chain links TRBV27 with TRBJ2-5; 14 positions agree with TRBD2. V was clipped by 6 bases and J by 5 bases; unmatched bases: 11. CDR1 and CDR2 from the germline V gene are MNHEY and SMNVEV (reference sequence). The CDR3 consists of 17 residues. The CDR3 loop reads CASRERLAGGPGETQYF. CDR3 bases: TGTGCCAGCAGGGAAAGACTAGCGGGGGGGCCGGGTGAGACCCAGTACTTC.

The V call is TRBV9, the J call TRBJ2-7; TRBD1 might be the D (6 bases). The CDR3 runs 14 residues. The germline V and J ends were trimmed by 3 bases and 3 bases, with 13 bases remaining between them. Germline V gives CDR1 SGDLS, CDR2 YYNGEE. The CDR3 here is CASSGRDNNYEQYF. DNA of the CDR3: TGTGCCAGCAGCGGCCGGGACAACAACTACGAGCAGTACTTC.

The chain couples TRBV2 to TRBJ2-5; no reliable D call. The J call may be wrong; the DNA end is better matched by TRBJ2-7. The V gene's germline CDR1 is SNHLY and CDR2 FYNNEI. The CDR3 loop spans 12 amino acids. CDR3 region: CASSDERYEQYF. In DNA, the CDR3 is TGTGCCAGCAGTGACGAGCGCTACGAGCAGTACTTC.

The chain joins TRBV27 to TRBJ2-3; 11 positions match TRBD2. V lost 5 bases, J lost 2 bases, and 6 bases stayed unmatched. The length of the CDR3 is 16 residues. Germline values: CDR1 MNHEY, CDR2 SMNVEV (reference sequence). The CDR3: CASSPLAGGITDTQYF. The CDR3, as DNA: TGTGCCAGCAGTCCCCTAGCGGGAGGAATCACAGATACGCAGTATTTT.

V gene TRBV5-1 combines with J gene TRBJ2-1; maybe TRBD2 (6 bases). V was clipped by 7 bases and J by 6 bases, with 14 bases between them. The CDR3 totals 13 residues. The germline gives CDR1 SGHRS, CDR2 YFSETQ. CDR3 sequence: CASHREPPNEQFF. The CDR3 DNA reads TGCGCCAGCCACCGGGAGCCCCCCAATGAGCAGTTCTTC.

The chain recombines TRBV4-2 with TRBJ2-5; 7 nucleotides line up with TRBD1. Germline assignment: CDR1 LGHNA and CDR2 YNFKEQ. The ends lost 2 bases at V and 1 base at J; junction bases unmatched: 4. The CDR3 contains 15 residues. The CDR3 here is CASSQMGQTQETQYF. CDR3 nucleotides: TGTGCCAGCAGCCAAATGGGACAGACCCAAGAGACCCAGTACTTC.

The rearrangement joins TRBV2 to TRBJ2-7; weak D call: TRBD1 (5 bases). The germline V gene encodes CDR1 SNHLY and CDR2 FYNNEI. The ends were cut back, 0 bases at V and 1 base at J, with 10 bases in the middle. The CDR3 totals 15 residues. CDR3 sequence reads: CASSEAPDSSYEQYF. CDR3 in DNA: TGTGCCAGCAGTGAAGCACCCGACAGTTCCTACGAGCAGTACTTC.